Included here is one T cell receptor (beta chain) sequence, with context. The sample comes from a study of T cell responses to AZD1222 COVID-19 vaccine. The CDR3 totals 14 residues. Germline trimming cut 3 bases from V and 5 bases from J; bases unmatched to any gene: 6. Germline V gene lookup returns CDR1 SGHNT and CDR2 YYREEE (reference sequence). TCRdb's table, derived via immunoSEQ multiplex PCR, lists solely in-frame clones and lacks some. The sample shows roughly 180,000 clones, roughly 90% of them seen only once. The TCR sequence derives from an adult who received the AZD1222 COVID-19 vaccine. The J gene is TRBJ2-7, the V gene TRBV5-4; 9 bases align to TRBD2. The sample in question was peripheral blood, obtained 28 days after the second AZD1222 dose. In nucleotides, the CDR3 is TGTGCCAGCAGCTCACCTAGCGGGACCGACGAGCAGTACTTC. As protein: CASSSPSGTDEQYF.